The 17 T cell receptor beta chains below all came from one sample that was sequenced in a study of blood T cell repertoires in COVID-19. Profiling relied on immunoSEQ multiplex PCR, and the TCRdb table lists in-frame clones only, not all of them. This table has 300,000 to 400,000 clones, around 87% appearing once. Sequenced: peripheral blood. The receptor source for this set is a woman aged 55 to 70 with COVID-19, enrolled during active disease.

V gene TRBV5-8 combines with J gene TRBJ2-5, with 14 bases matching TRBD2. CDR3 length equals 20 residues. V lost 3 bases and J lost 2; bases outside the gene matches: 15. The germline V gene has CDR1 SGHTS and CDR2 YDEGEE. The CDR3 sequence is CASSSGTSGGWFNNQETQYF. The DNA for the CDR3 is TGTGCCAGCAGCTCCGGGACTAGCGGGGGCTGGTTTAATAATCAAGAGACCCAGTACTTC.

This sequence joins TRBV30 and TRBJ1-3; TRBD1 is a possible D gene (5 bases). The V gene lost 3 bases and the J gene lost 2 bases, with 8 bases spanning the gap. Per germline, CDR1 GTSNPN and CDR2 SVGIG (reference sequence). This CDR3 is built from 13 residues. CDR3 nucleotide sequence: TGTGCCTGGAGCCAGGACACTGGAAACACCATATATTTT. This codes for CAWSQDTGNTIYF.

This clone occurred a few times. The chain recombines TRBV19 with TRBJ1-3; TRBD1 aligns across 7 bases. The CDR3 is made up of 15 amino acids. Germline CDR1 reads LNHDA; CDR2 reads SQIVND (reference sequence). The J segment lost 4 bases and the V segment lost 5 bases, leaving 8 bases of the junction unmatched. As DNA, the CDR3 is TGTGCCAGTAGTGACGCGGGACAGTTAGGAAACACCATATATTTT. This translates into CASSDAGQLGNTIYF. The full variable domain, its missing parts supplied by reference TRBV19 and TRBJ1-3, is DGGITQSPKYLFRKEGQNVTLSCEQNLNHDAMYWYRQDPGQGLRLIYYSQIVNDFQKGDIAEGYSVSREKKESFPLTVTSAQKNPTAFYLCASSDAGQLGNTIYFGEGSWLTVV.

The chain combines TRBV7-2 with TRBJ2-7; 10 bases fit TRBD1. The CDR3 has 16 amino acids. V shed 5 bases and J 3 bases; nucleotides not matched to a gene: 10. The V gene's germline CDR1 is SGHTA and CDR2 FQGNSA. CDR3 nucleotide sequence: TGTGCCAGCAGCGTCGCCGGGACAGGGGACTTCTACGAGCAGTACTTC. It yields the protein CASSVAGTGDFYEQYF.

The J gene is TRBJ1-4, the V gene TRBV19, with D hard to call. CDR3 length: 11 amino acids. V shed 5 bases and J shed 8 bases, with 6 bases lying between them. Germline CDR1 reads LNHDA; CDR2 reads SQIVND (reference sequence). The CDR3 region is CASSLSEKLFF. CDR3 in DNA: TGTGCCAGTAGTCTCTCGGAAAAACTGTTTTTT.

The chain employs TRBV19 and TRBJ1-2, with D uncertain. The ends were cut back, 5 bases at V and 1 base at J, with 17 bases in the middle. The CDR3 is made up of 16 amino acids. Germline CDR1 is LNHDA and CDR2 is SQIVND (reference sequence). CDR3 loop: CASSGPLGSFNYGYTF. The CDR3 region has the DNA TGTGCCAGTAGTGGCCCCCTGGGGAGCTTTAACTATGGCTACACCTTC.

The CDR3 DNA reads as TGTGCCAGTAGTATAGAAGGGGTCCCCAACTATGGCTACACCTTC. Translated: CASSIEGVPNYGYTF. The chain combines TRBV19 with TRBJ1-2, with a possible D match to TRBD1 (5 bases). The V gene lost 0 bases and the J gene lost 2 bases, with 10 bases spanning the gap. Germline lookup yields CDR1 LNHDA and CDR2 SQIVND (reference sequence). The CDR3 length is 15 residues.

The V call is TRBV11-2, the J call TRBJ2-1; 14 positions match TRBD2. This CDR3 contains 19 residues. Germline values: CDR1 SGHAT, CDR2 FQNNGV. Losses at the gene ends were 5 bases for V and 4 bases for J; bases not matched to a gene: 13. The CDR3 coding sequence is TGTGCCAGCAGCCAAAGGACTAGCGGGGGGAGTGCGAGGTACAATGAGCAGTTCTTC. It is translated as CASSQRTSGGSARYNEQFF. Together with reference TRBV11-2 and TRBJ2-1, the CDR3 gives the full variable domain: EAGVAQSPRYKIIEKRQSVAFWCNPISGHATLYWYQQILGQGPKLLIQFQNNGVVDDSQLPKDRFSAERLKGVDSTLKIQPAKLEDSAVYLCASSQRTSGGSARYNEQFFGPGTRLTVL.

The chain is built from TRBV24-1 and TRBJ1-3, with 9 nucleotides matching TRBD1. Germline V gene sequence: CDR1 KGHDR, CDR2 SFDVKD. V trimming: 3 bases; J trimming: 4 bases; junction bases outside the gene matches: 9. The CDR3 runs 17 residues. In nucleotides, the CDR3 is TGTGCCACCAGTGATCCGGGACAGGGAAATACAGGAAACACCATATATTTT. Protein product: CATSDPGQGNTGNTIYF.

In this sample, this clone turned up a few times. This sequence joins TRBV9 and TRBJ1-1; tentative D call: TRBD1 (5 bases). The germline gives CDR1 SGDLS, CDR2 YYNGEE. This CDR3 spans 17 amino acids. Trimming pared 1 base from V and 0 bases from J, leaving 16 bases between. The CDR3 region is CASSVNPGNPMNTEAFF. CDR3 DNA: TGTGCCAGCAGCGTAAATCCAGGGAACCCTATGAACACTGAAGCTTTCTTT.

The chain has TRBV5-1 and TRBJ1-2; tentatively, D is TRBD1 (5 bases). CDR1 and CDR2 (germline): SGHRS, YFSETQ. There are 16 residues in the CDR3. V lost 0 bases, J lost 5 bases, and 17 bases lay in between. CDR3 region: CASSLESGRAEYGYTF. CDR3 coding DNA: TGCGCCAGCAGCTTGGAATCGGGCAGGGCGGAATATGGCTACACCTTC.

This clone was observed a single time. The V and J genes are TRBV14 and TRBJ1-2; 9 bases match TRBD1. V shed 4 bases and J 6 bases; nucleotides not matched to a gene: 6. In germline, CDR1 is SGHDN, CDR2 FVKESK. This CDR3 contains 14 residues. CDR3 protein: CASSPTGGADGYTF. Written as DNA, the CDR3 is TGTGCCAGCAGCCCCACAGGGGGCGCGGATGGCTACACCTTC.

The rearrangement links TRBV27 to TRBJ1-1; D is ambiguous. The CDR3 extends over 15 amino acids. CDR1 is MNHEY, CDR2 SMNVEV, per germline (reference sequence). The V end was cut by 0 bases, the J end by 0 bases, with 8 bases between. The CDR3 DNA sequence: TGTGCCAGCAGTTTATCACCCGGGATGAACACTGAAGCTTTCTTT. The encoded protein is CASSLSPGMNTEAFF.

This rearrangement joins TRBV15 to TRBJ2-7; 7 bases line up with TRBD1. This CDR3 comprises 13 residues. The junction had 8 bases not matched to a gene; V was cut back by 3 bases and J by 9 bases. Looked up from germline, CDR1 is LNHNV and CDR2 is YYDKDF (reference sequence). In DNA, the CDR3 is TGTGCCACCAGCAGCGCCGACAGGGCGGTGCAGTACTTC. This sequence encodes CATSSADRAVQYF.

The gene calls are TRBV7-7 and TRBJ1-2, with TRBD1 identical over 7 bases. CDR3 length: 15 amino acids. Trimming removed 1 base from V and 5 bases from J; junction bases left unmatched: 7. The germline V gene has CDR1 SSHAT and CDR2 FNYEAQ (reference sequence). In nucleotides, the CDR3 is TGTGCCAGCAGCTTAGTGAGGGACAGTCGATATGGCTACACCTTC. Protein product: CASSLVRDSRYGYTF. The entire variable domain, with the rest obtained from reference TRBV7-7 and TRBJ1-2, is as follows: GAGVSQSPRYKVTKRGQDVTLRCDPISSHATLYWYQQALGQGPEFLTYFNYEAQPDKSGLPSDRFSAERPEGSISTLTIQRTEQRDSAMYRCASSLVRDSRYGYTFGSGTRLTVV.

The chain has TRBV18 and TRBJ1-1; D remains unclear. Deletions cut 2 bases from V and 11 bases from J, with 18 bases between. The CDR3 runs to 14 residues. CDR1 is KGHSH, CDR2 LQKENI, per germline. The CDR3 DNA sequence: TGTGCCAGCTCACCAGCGGAGGTACAAATTCTTGCTTTCTTT. Translated: CASSPAEVQILAFF.

This clone was seen once. J is TRBJ1-6 and V is TRBV14, with D possibly matching TRBD1 (5 bases). The germline gives CDR1 SGHDN, CDR2 FVKESK. V lost 3 bases, J lost 2 bases, and 8 bases lay in between. CDR3 length equals 15 residues. This CDR3 reads CASSQDNPYNSPLHF. The CDR3 nucleotides are TGTGCCAGCAGCCAGGACAACCCCTATAATTCACCCCTCCACTTT.